One sample yielded the 13 T cell receptor beta chains listed below, sequenced in a study of T-cell reconstitution after alpha-beta-depleted transplantation in children. Preparation of the TCRbeta library involved a method that used unique molecular identifiers. TCRdb re-called the PCR reads with MiXCR, one entry per CDR3 protein. The sample contains around 960,000 distinct CDR3 sequences, about 31% of which appear only once. The sample in question was PBMCs, mostly from graft donor cells, obtained 360 days after TCRalphabeta/CD19-depleted stem cell transplant. The origin of the receptors is a boy younger than two who had a stem cell transplant for SCID, so the T cells may come from the graft donor.

This clonotype was seen more than once but under ten times. CDR3 nucleotide sequence: TGTGCCACCAGTGTTCGGAGCGGGGGGCGGAATGAGCAGTTCTTC. Protein product: CATSVRSGGRNEQFF. The chain employs TRBV24-1 and TRBJ2-1; 9 positions match TRBD2. CDR3 length: 15 residues. The germline V gene has CDR1 KGHDR and CDR2 SFDVKD. V gave up 5 bases and J gave up 7 bases; unmatched junction bases: 8.

The chain recombines TRBV20-1 with TRBJ2-7; 7 nucleotides align to TRBD2. J gave up 5 bases and V 0 bases, and 13 bases lay outside the gene matches. The CDR3 covers 16 residues. The germline gives CDR1 DFQATT, CDR2 SNEGSKA (reference sequence). CDR3 region: CSARDTPWGGVHEQYF. The CDR3 coding sequence is TGCAGTGCTAGAGATACTCCCTGGGGGGGGGTGCACGAGCAGTACTTC.

CDR3 region: CSAGRTGRLTGNTIYF. CDR3 DNA: TGCAGTGCTGGACGAACGGGGAGGTTGACTGGAAACACCATATATTTT. The V call is TRBV20-1, the J call TRBJ1-3; D remains ambiguous. V was cut by 5 bases and J by 2 bases, with 19 bases left in between. The CDR3 sequence is 16 residues long. Germline V gene lookup returns CDR1 DFQATT and CDR2 SNEGSKA (reference sequence).

Notes on this clonotype: In this CDR3 the conserved last residue, phenylalanine or tryptophan, is missing, so a read error is likely. V usage is TRBV10-3 and J usage is TRBJ1-1, with a weak D call TRBD1 (5 bases). CDR3 length equals 15 residues. Trimming took off 0 bases at V and 4 bases at J, with 12 bases between the two ends. CDR1 and CDR2 (germline): ENHRY, SYGVKD. In DNA, the CDR3 is TGTGCCATCAGTGAGTCCGCAGGGAGAGGCACTGAAGCTTTCTCT. Protein sequence: CAISESAGRGTEAFS.

CDR3 residues: CASSRPQTGDNEQFF. Here the CDR3 DNA reads TGTGCCAGCAGCCGCCCTCAGACTGGTGACAATGAGCAGTTCTTC. The chain is built from TRBV4-2 and TRBJ2-1, with no clear D. The CDR3 totals 15 residues. The germline V gene encodes CDR1 LGHNA and CDR2 YNFKEQ. Trimming cost V 4 bases and J 5 bases, with 15 bases left between them.

This chain links TRBV28 with TRBJ1-4; D unresolved. Trimming shortened V by 3 bases and J by 7 bases, and 9 bases separated the two germline ends. CDR3 length: 13 amino acids. Germline-derived CDR1 and CDR2 are MDHEN and SYDVKM. The CDR3 loop is CASSFRTAEKLFF. The CDR3 DNA reads as TGTGCCAGCAGTTTCAGGACGGCTGAAAAACTGTTTTTT.

The rearrangement uses TRBV6-1 and TRBJ1-1; tentatively, D is TRBD1 (5 bases). Trimming took off 7 bases at V and 4 bases at J, with 16 bases between the two ends. This CDR3 contains 14 residues. In germline, CDR1 is MNHNS, CDR2 SASEGT. The CDR3, as DNA: TGTGCCAGCAACCCCGGGGCAGTAGTCACTGAAGCTTTCTTT. This gives the protein CASNPGAVVTEAFF.

This clonotype occurred many times. V usage is TRBV2 and J usage is TRBJ2-7; D not resolved. V lost 5 bases and J lost 4, with 6 bases in between. Germline CDR1 reads SNHLY; CDR2 reads FYNNEI. The length of the CDR3 is 11 residues. The CDR3 reads CASSQVYEQYF. CDR3 sequence (DNA): TGTGCCAGCAGTCAGGTTTACGAGCAGTACTTC.

The V gene is TRBV11-2, the J gene TRBJ1-4; TRBD1 agrees at 7 bases. This CDR3 has 14 amino acids. Germline lookup yields CDR1 SGHAT and CDR2 FQNNGV. V trimming: 8 bases; J trimming: 4 bases; junction bases outside the gene matches: 7. CDR3 nucleotide sequence: TGTGCCAGCGGAGAGGGGGCTTTTAATGAAAAACTGTTTTTT. The encoded protein is CASGEGAFNEKLFF.

This clonotype has only one observation. The V call is TRBV5-1, the J call TRBJ2-5, with TRBD1 identical over 7 bases. CDR1 and CDR2 (germline): SGHRS, YFSETQ. CDR3 length: 18 residues. The V and J ends lost 4 bases and 6 bases, in that order; junction bases with no gene match: 21. CDR3 in DNA: TGCGCCAGCAGCCCGCCCCCACCCCGTGGGACAGATTTCCAGACCCAGTACTTC. Encoded protein: CASSPPPPRGTDFQTQYF.

Points on this clonotype: Because it lacks the conserved phenylalanine or tryptophan at the end, this CDR3 is likely a read error. V usage is TRBV6-5 and J usage is TRBJ2-7, with TRBD1 matching over 8 bases. The V segment lost 0 bases and the J segment 2 bases; nucleotides outside the gene matches: 12. The CDR3 spans 18 residues. Germline assignment: CDR1 MNHEY and CDR2 SVGAGI. The CDR3 bases are TGTGCCAGCAGTTACTCGAGACCGGAGGACAGGGTGGCCTACGAGCAGTACTGC. Translating gives CASSYSRPEDRVAYEQYC.

Notes on this clonotype: Since the CDR3 does not end with the conserved phenylalanine or tryptophan, this likely comes from a read error. The chain carries TRBV20-1 and TRBJ1-2; the D gene is possibly TRBD1 (5 bases). Trimming took 0 bases from V and 0 from J, leaving 20 bases between them. CDR1 is DFQATT, CDR2 SNEGSKA, per germline (reference sequence). The CDR3 totals 18 residues. In nucleotides, the CDR3 is TGCAGTGCTAGAGATCCGGGTGTGGCAGGGCTAGCTAACTATGGCTACACCTAC. It specifies CSARDPGVAGLANYGYTY.

The J gene is TRBJ1-5, the V gene TRBV6-2 or TRBV6-3; 9 bases are a match to TRBD1. Germline lookup yields CDR1 MNHEY and CDR2 SVGEGT. The CDR3 sequence is 14 residues long. J gave up 11 bases and V 6 bases, and 11 bases lay outside the gene matches. The CDR3 here is CASSQPGTGMAQHF. As DNA, the CDR3 is TGTGCCAGCAGCCAACCCGGGACAGGGATGGCCCAGCATTTT.